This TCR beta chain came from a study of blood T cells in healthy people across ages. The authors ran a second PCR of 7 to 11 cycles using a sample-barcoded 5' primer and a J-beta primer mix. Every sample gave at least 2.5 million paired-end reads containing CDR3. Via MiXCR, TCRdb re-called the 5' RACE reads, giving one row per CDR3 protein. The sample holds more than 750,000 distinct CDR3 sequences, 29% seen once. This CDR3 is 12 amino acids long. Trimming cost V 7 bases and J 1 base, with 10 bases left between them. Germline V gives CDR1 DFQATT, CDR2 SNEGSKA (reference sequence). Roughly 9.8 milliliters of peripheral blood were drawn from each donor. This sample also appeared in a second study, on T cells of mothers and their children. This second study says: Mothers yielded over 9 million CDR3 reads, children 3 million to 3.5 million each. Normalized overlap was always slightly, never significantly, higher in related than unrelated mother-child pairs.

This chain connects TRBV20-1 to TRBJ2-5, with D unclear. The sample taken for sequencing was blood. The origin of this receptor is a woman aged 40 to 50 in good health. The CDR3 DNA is TGCAGTGTCCCGGAGTTCCAAGAGACCCAGTACTTC. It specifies CSVPEFQETQYF.